These 8 T cell receptor beta chains originate from one sample sequenced in a study of cytomegalovirus exposure and HLA in healthy donors. Researchers ran the PCR with 60 Vbeta and 13 Jbeta primers. TCRdb's copy holds only in-frame clones and misses some; the assay was immunoSEQ multiplex PCR. The sample yields fewer than 110,000 clones, around 67% seen once. Material: PBMCs. The receptors here all came from a woman in her 50s in good health and CMV-seronegative.

V gene TRBV15 combines with J gene TRBJ2-5, with 7 positions matching TRBD2. CDR1 is LNHNV, CDR2 YYDKDF, per germline (reference sequence). V lost 0 bases to trimming and J lost 5 bases; unmatched junction nucleotides: 12. The CDR3 runs to 17 residues. The CDR3 DNA reads as TGTGCCACCAGCAGAGATAGTTGGGCGGGAGTACGGGAGACCCAGTACTTC. The encoded protein is CATSRDSWAGVRETQYF.

This clone was detected once. CDR3 nucleotide sequence: TGCGCCAGCAGCCCTCCTTTTTCTAGCGGGAGATACAATGAGCAGTTCTTC. This encodes CASSPPFSSGRYNEQFF. The gene calls are TRBV5-1 and TRBJ2-1; TRBD2 matches at 10 bases. Trimming removed 4 bases from V and 4 bases from J; junction bases left unmatched: 11. This CDR3 spans 17 amino acids. Germline V gives CDR1 SGHRS, CDR2 YFSETQ.

The chain links TRBV7-8 to TRBJ1-5; D is uncertain. This CDR3 comprises 15 residues. The ends were cut back, 4 bases at V and 1 base at J, with 11 bases in the middle. Germline V gene sequence: CDR1 SGHVS, CDR2 FQNEAQ. CDR3 in amino acids: CASSSFGQSNQPQHF. The CDR3 DNA reads TGTGCCAGCAGCTCGTTTGGGCAAAGCAATCAGCCCCAGCATTTT.

To note about this clone: Its ends do not fully match the called genes, so a read error is possible. This chain connects TRBV7-9 to TRBJ2-7; D is undetermined. Germline V gene sequence: CDR1 SEHNR, CDR2 FQNEAQ (reference sequence). The CDR3 consists of 12 residues. DNA of the CDR3: TGTTCCAGCAGCTTAGATACCTACGAGCAGTACTTC. Encoded protein: CSSSLDTYEQYF.

With regard to this clone: Germline is not matched at one junction end, which may reflect a read error. The chain employs TRBV2 and TRBJ1-2; 8 bases fit TRBD1. The CDR3 spans 17 residues. Germline CDR1 reads SNHLY; CDR2 reads FYNNEI. Here the CDR3 DNA reads TGTGCCAGCAGAGAAGGTTCCGTGGACAGGGAGAACTATGGCTACACCTTC. This sequence encodes CASREGSVDRENYGYTF. Full variable domain (outside the CDR3, taken from reference TRBV2 and TRBJ1-2): EPEVTQTPSHQVTQMGQEVILRCVPISNHLYFYWYRQILGQKVEFLVSFYNNEISEKSEIFDDQFSVERPDGSNFTLKIRSTKLEDSAMYFCASREGSVDRENYGYTFGSGTRLTVV.

The chain uses TRBV4-1 and TRBJ2-2, with D perhaps matching TRBD2 (6 bases). The ends were cut back, 1 base at V and 4 bases at J, with 13 bases in the middle. CDR1 is MGHRA, CDR2 YSYEKL, per germline. The CDR3 runs 16 residues. CDR3 sequence: CASSQAPSEITGELFF. The CDR3 DNA is TGCGCCAGCAGCCAAGCCCCTAGCGAGATCACCGGGGAGCTGTTTTTT.

The genes are TRBV6-4 and TRBJ2-3, with D tentatively TRBD2 (6 bases). V gave up 6 bases and J gave up 2 bases, with 15 bases separating them. The CDR3 contains 15 residues. CDR1 and CDR2 (germline): MRHNA, SNTAGT. The CDR3 loop reads CASSPIAELTDTQYF. In DNA, the CDR3 is TGTGCCAGCAGCCCCATAGCGGAGCTCACAGATACGCAGTATTTT.

This clone was recorded once. This chain connects TRBV11-3 to TRBJ2-7, with 8 positions matching TRBD2. The CDR3 spans 13 residues. V lost 1 base, J lost 5 bases, and 1 base stayed unmatched. Germline V gene lookup returns CDR1 SGHNT and CDR2 YENEEA. CDR3 sequence reads: CASSLAGGNEQYF. For the CDR3, the DNA is TGTGCCAGCAGCTTAGCGGGAGGGAACGAGCAGTACTTC. Full variable domain (remainder filled in from reference TRBV11-3 and TRBJ2-7): EAGVVQSPRYKIIEKKQPVAFWCNPISGHNTLYWYLQNLGQGPELLIRYENEEAVDDSQLPKDRFSAERLKGVDSTLKIQPAELGDSAVYLCASSLAGGNEQYFGPGTRLTVT.